Below, 29 T cell receptor beta chains from the same sample are listed, as sequenced in a study of blood T cells in healthy people across ages. Using a J-beta primer mix together with a sample-barcoded 5' primer, a second PCR was run for roughly 7 to 12 cycles. TCRdb used MiXCR to reprocess the 5' RACE reads, holding one entry per CDR3 protein. This sample yields approximately 800,000 distinct CDR3 sequences, of which 53% are seen a single time; roughly 37% belongs to the top ten. The sequenced material came from blood. These receptors were collected from a man older than 75 in good health.

The V and J genes are TRBV24-1 and TRBJ2-1, with TRBD2 matching 7 bases. Germline loops: CDR1 KGHDR, CDR2 SFDVKD. V lost 7 bases and J lost 3; bases outside the gene matches: 8. CDR3 length equals 15 residues. CDR3 bases: TGTGCCACCAGCTACGGGAGGACTAGCTACAATGAGCAGTTCTTC. Protein product: CATSYGRTSYNEQFF.

This clonotype was detected once. CDR3 in DNA: TGTGCCATCAGTGAGCGAAACGGGGACGTAGGTGGCTACACCTTC. It translates to CAISERNGDVGGYTF. The chain has TRBV10-3 and TRBJ1-2; possibly TRBD1 for D (5 bases). V lost 2 bases, J lost 7 bases, and 17 bases lay in between. The CDR3 length is 15 residues. CDR1 is ENHRY and CDR2 is SYGVKD in the germline V gene.

This rearrangement joins TRBV2 to TRBJ1-2, with D perhaps matching TRBD1 (5 bases). The CDR3 loop spans 14 amino acids. Germline V gives CDR1 SNHLY, CDR2 FYNNEI. Trimming pared 4 bases from V and 4 bases from J, leaving 13 bases between. CDR3 residues: CASSGAYGGYGYTF. CDR3 nucleotide sequence: TGTGCCAGCAGTGGGGCCTACGGGGGCTATGGCTACACCTTC.

This clonotype was seen only a few times. The chain employs TRBV20-1 and TRBJ1-2; tentative D call: TRBD1 (5 bases). There are 13 residues in the CDR3. The germline V gene has CDR1 DFQATT and CDR2 SNEGSKA (reference sequence). This CDR3 is CSGGGDVSNGYTF. Written as DNA, the CDR3 is TGCAGCGGGGGGGGTGACGTCAGTAATGGCTACACCTTC.

Only a few counts were recorded for this clonotype. The rearrangement uses TRBV2 and TRBJ2-2; D gene unclear. Looked up from germline, CDR1 is SNHLY and CDR2 is FYNNEI. The CDR3 has 11 amino acids. V was clipped by 8 bases and J by 4 bases, with 5 bases between them. The CDR3 reads CASRATGELFF. Written as DNA, the CDR3 is TGTGCCAGCCGGGCCACCGGGGAGCTGTTTTTT.

The chain is built from TRBV27 and TRBJ1-4; 7 positions agree with TRBD1. Germline lookup yields CDR1 MNHEY and CDR2 SMNVEV (reference sequence). J was trimmed by 7 bases and V by 5 bases; bases with no gene match: 10. The CDR3 length is 15 residues. The CDR3 here is CASSQLTGISEKLFF. DNA of the CDR3: TGTGCCAGCAGTCAACTGACAGGGATTAGTGAAAAACTGTTTTTT.

The chain joins TRBV5-1 to TRBJ2-1; 7 nucleotides line up with TRBD2. Germline CDR1 and CDR2: SGHRS and YFSETQ. This CDR3 has 14 residues. J gave up 3 bases and V 1 base, and 1 base lay outside the gene matches. CDR3 in DNA: TGCGCCAGCAGCTTGACTAGCGTCTACAATGAGCAGTTCTTC. Its translation: CASSLTSVYNEQFF.

The chain has TRBV25-1 and TRBJ2-2; D is undetermined. CDR1 is MGHDK and CDR2 is SYGVNS in the germline V gene. The CDR3 extends over 15 amino acids. V was clipped by 2 bases and J by 4 bases, with 11 bases between them. CDR3 in amino acids: CASSEVGPSTGELFF. CDR3 in DNA: TGTGCCAGCAGTGAAGTAGGGCCCAGCACCGGGGAGCTGTTTTTT.

The V call is TRBV28, the J call TRBJ2-7, with 8 bases matching TRBD2. V was pared by 2 bases and J by 2 bases, with 8 bases of the junction left unmatched. This CDR3 comprises 16 residues. The germline V gene has CDR1 MDHEN and CDR2 SYDVKM. In DNA form, the CDR3 reads TGTGCCAGCAGTTTAGTCTCAGCGGGGGAACCCTACGAGCAGTACTTC. Translation: CASSLVSAGEPYEQYF.

Only a few counts were recorded for this clonotype. The genes are TRBV5-6 and TRBJ2-3; no reliable D call. CDR1 and CDR2 from the germline V gene are SGHDT and YYEEEE. Deletions cut 0 bases from V and 4 bases from J, with 6 bases between. CDR3 length: 13 residues. CDR3 sequence: CASSLVGADTQYF. CDR3 coding DNA: TGTGCCAGCAGCTTGGTTGGCGCAGATACGCAGTATTTT. Based on the CDR3 plus reference TRBV5-6 and TRBJ2-3, the full variable domain is DAGVTQSPTHLIKTRGQQVTLRCSPKSGHDTVSWYQQALGQGPQFIFQYYEEEERQRGNFPDRFSGHQFPNYSSELNVNALLLGDSALYLCASSLVGADTQYFGPGTRLTVL.

This chain uses TRBV28 with TRBJ2-7; no definite D call. The CDR3 runs 14 residues. V was shortened by 5 bases and J by 2 bases, with 13 bases between the two germline ends. Germline V gene sequence: CDR1 MDHEN, CDR2 SYDVKM. In nucleotides, the CDR3 is TGTGCCAGCAGTCAGGCCGGGCCGACCTACGAGCAGTACTTC. Protein sequence: CASSQAGPTYEQYF.

The chain recombines TRBV3-1 with TRBJ2-7, with D possibly TRBD1 on 6 matching bases. The J call is in doubt because the DNA end fits TRBJ2-5 better. This CDR3 contains 16 residues. CDR1 is LGHDT, CDR2 YNNKEL, per germline (reference sequence). The CDR3 region is CASSQGISQGLKTQYF. The DNA for the CDR3 is TGTGCCAGCAGCCAAGGTATTTCACAGGGCCTAAAGACCCAGTACTTC.

This clonotype was seen only once. The gene calls are TRBV6-1 and TRBJ1-4; 8 bases map to TRBD1. CDR1 is MNHNS and CDR2 is SASEGT in the germline V gene. Unmatched junction bases numbered 15, after V lost 6 bases and J lost 3 bases. The length of the CDR3 is 18 residues. The CDR3 is CASSFPHQGAGANEKLFF. CDR3 DNA sequence: TGTGCCAGCAGCTTCCCTCACCAGGGGGCCGGAGCTAATGAAAAACTGTTTTTT.

The chain combines TRBV2 with TRBJ2-5; TRBD2 agrees at 7 bases. The length of the CDR3 is 14 residues. CDR1 SNHLY and CDR2 FYNNEI come from the germline V gene. Trimming cost V 3 bases and J 4 bases; bases outside gene matches: 5. DNA for the CDR3: TGTGCCAGCAGTGACTGGGAGGGAAGAGAGACCCAGTACTTC. Encoded protein: CASSDWEGRETQYF. The full variable domain, rest sourced from reference TRBV2 and TRBJ2-5, is EPEVTQTPSHQVTQMGQEVILRCVPISNHLYFYWYRQILGQKVEFLVSFYNNEISEKSEIFDDQFSVERPDGSNFTLKIRSTKLEDSAMYFCASSDWEGRETQYFGPGTRLLVL.

As regards this clonotype: The junction does not match germline at one end; this may be a read error. The J gene is TRBJ2-6, the V gene TRBV11-2; 8 positions agree with TRBD1. This CDR3 region has 17 residues. Germline V gene sequence: CDR1 SGHAT, CDR2 FQNNGV. DNA of the CDR3: TGTGCCAGCAGGCCACAGGGGGGACAAGTTGGGGCCAACGTCCCGACTTTC. Residues: CASRPQGGQVGANVPTF.

This clonotype was counted between two and nine times. V and J are TRBV9 and TRBJ2-5; 12 nucleotides agree with TRBD2. Germline loops: CDR1 SGDLS, CDR2 YYNGEE. This CDR3 has 17 amino acids. Losses at the gene ends were 3 bases for V and 2 bases for J; bases not matched to a gene: 8. As DNA, the CDR3 is TGTGCCAGCAGCGGCGGACTAGCGGGATCGGGACAAGAGACCCAGTACTTC. Translating it yields CASSGGLAGSGQETQYF.

The chain recombines TRBV6-2 or TRBV6-3 with TRBJ2-7, with 7 positions matching TRBD2. The germline V gene encodes CDR1 MNHEY and CDR2 SVGEGT. The CDR3 runs to 16 residues. V lost 0 bases, J lost 0 bases, and 5 bases stayed unmatched. The CDR3 sequence is CASSYSKRDYSYEQYF. The CDR3 DNA reads as TGTGCCAGCAGTTACTCTAAGCGGGACTACTCCTACGAGCAGTACTTC.

The J gene is TRBJ2-4, the V gene TRBV2, with D possibly being TRBD2 (6 bases). The DNA matches TRBJ2-7 better at its end, which makes the J call doubtful. CDR1 and CDR2 from the germline V gene are SNHLY and FYNNEI. This CDR3 contains 12 residues. For the CDR3, the DNA is TGTGCCAGCAGAGGATTGGGGGGCGAGCAGTACTTC. It codes for CASRGLGGEQYF.

This clonotype was detected once. This rearrangement joins TRBV5-1 to TRBJ1-4; D may be TRBD1 (6 bases). Germline V gene sequence: CDR1 SGHRS, CDR2 YFSETQ. This CDR3 spans 14 amino acids. Deletions cut 4 bases from V and 6 bases from J, with 13 bases between. The CDR3 DNA reads TGCGCCAGCAGCCCCAGGGGAGCAGATGAAAAACTGTTTTTT. It encodes CASSPRGADEKLFF.

This clonotype was observed a handful of times. This chain joins TRBV20-1 and TRBJ2-5; D is ambiguous. The germline gives CDR1 DFQATT, CDR2 SNEGSKA (reference sequence). V was shortened by 5 bases and J by 5 bases, with 15 bases between the two germline ends. The CDR3 contains 13 residues. CDR3 residues: CSAQVTLGETQYF. The CDR3 bases are TGCAGTGCTCAAGTCACCCTGGGTGAGACCCAGTACTTC.

The table lists this clonotype with a few counts. The V call is TRBV7-2, the J call TRBJ2-5; TRBD2 might be the D (6 bases). V was clipped by 5 bases and J by 2 bases, with 15 bases between them. This CDR3 is built from 15 residues. Germline V gene data show CDR1 as SGHTA and CDR2 as FQGNSA. Here the CDR3 DNA reads TGTGCCAGCAGCCCATACGGGAGCGATCAAGAGACCCAGTACTTC. It translates to CASSPYGSDQETQYF.

The rearrangement links TRBV25-1 to TRBJ2-1; D is possibly TRBD1 or TRBD2 (5 bases each). CDR1 is MGHDK, CDR2 SYGVNS, per germline. V dropped 4 bases and J dropped 1 base, with 11 bases sitting between them. CDR3 length: 15 amino acids. This chain's CDR3 is CASSGLGTSYNEQFF. As DNA, the CDR3 is TGTGCCAGCAGTGGTCTCGGGACGTCCTACAATGAGCAGTTCTTC.

This chain uses TRBV29-1 with TRBJ2-7; D might be TRBD1 (6 bases). CDR1 and CDR2 (germline): SQVTM, ANQGSEA. This CDR3 contains 12 residues. Trimming stripped 4 bases from V and 6 bases from J, with 13 bases between. The DNA of the CDR3 is TGCAGCGTTGTCGAACAGGGCGTCGAGCAGTACTTC. It encodes CSVVEQGVEQYF.

The V gene is TRBV19, the J gene TRBJ1-2, with D tentatively TRBD1 (5 bases). CDR1 and CDR2 from the germline V gene are LNHDA and SQIVND (reference sequence). This CDR3 region has 14 residues. The V gene lost 6 bases and the J gene lost 5 bases, with 16 bases spanning the gap. The CDR3 region is CASSGRDGPYGYTF. The CDR3 nucleotides are TGTGCCAGTAGCGGCCGGGACGGACCTTATGGCTACACCTTC.

The V gene is TRBV3-1, the J gene TRBJ2-7, with 7 bases lining up with TRBD2. V was clipped by 3 bases and J by 7 bases; unmatched bases: 6. The CDR3 consists of 13 residues. Germline V gene lookup returns CDR1 LGHDT and CDR2 YNNKEL (reference sequence). In DNA form, the CDR3 reads TGTGCCAGCAGCCATAGTACAGCGGGAGAGCAGTACTTC. This translates into CASSHSTAGEQYF.

The chain joins TRBV10-3 to TRBJ2-1; TRBD2 matches 8 bases. Germline trimming cut 3 bases from V and 0 bases from J; bases unmatched to any gene: 7. Germline V gene lookup returns CDR1 ENHRY and CDR2 SYGVKD. The CDR3 contains 17 residues. CDR3 protein: CAISDAKSGSSYNEQFF. CDR3 in DNA: TGTGCCATCAGTGATGCTAAAAGCGGGAGCTCCTACAATGAGCAGTTCTTC.

The V gene is TRBV10-3, the J gene TRBJ2-3; D possibly corresponds to TRBD1 (6 bases). The CDR3 covers 13 residues. Between the trimmed V and J ends, which lost 7 bases and 0 bases, there was a span of 8 bases. Germline-derived CDR1 and CDR2 are ENHRY and SYGVKD. This chain's CDR3 is CAIKGQSTDTQYF. The CDR3 DNA sequence: TGTGCCATCAAAGGACAGAGCACAGATACGCAGTATTTT.

The rearrangement links TRBV28 to TRBJ1-3; 11 nucleotides align to TRBD1. This CDR3 has 15 amino acids. Per germline, CDR1 MDHEN and CDR2 SYDVKM. J lost 5 bases, V lost 4 bases, and 4 bases had no gene match. The CDR3: CASSSRTGGRNTIYF. The CDR3 DNA is TGTGCCAGCAGTTCCCGGACAGGGGGCCGAAACACCATATATTTT.

The V gene is TRBV2, the J gene TRBJ2-3, with no clear D. The germline CDR1 and CDR2 sequences are SNHLY and FYNNEI. The CDR3 loop spans 12 amino acids. V lost 7 bases and J lost 2, with 7 bases in between. CDR3 protein: CASNSYTDTQYF. The CDR3 nucleotides read TGTGCCAGCAATAGTTACACAGATACGCAGTATTTT.